This TCR beta chain was recorded in a study of CD8 T cells in ankylosing spondylitis. With molecular barcodes, quantitative 5'-RACE was used to make the TCR beta libraries. MiXCR was run by TCRdb on the 5' RACE reads, yielding one entry per CDR3 protein. There are fewer than 550,000 distinct CDR3 sequences in the sample; approximately 5.3% occur only once, and 3% to 4% lies in the top ten. Ten or more counts support this clonotype. Antigen specificity is unknown. The CDR3 extends over 13 amino acids. The V and J ends lost 4 bases and 10 bases, in that order; junction bases with no gene match: 6. Germline V gives CDR1 SGHRS, CDR2 YFSETQ. Whole-study results and caveats: From matched ankylosing spondylitis synovial fluid, disease-linked clones were reportedly recovered at significantly enriched levels. CD8+ cells made up the disease-linked clones, which were relatively rare in peripheral blood. Earlier authors reported some of these motif variants in reactive arthritis synovial fluid and blood. Made up of 7 to 9 highly homologous variants, a TCR beta motif appeared characteristic of ankylosing spondylitis blood.

The TCR sequence derives from a male donor with ankylosing spondylitis. Input material: blood, either unsorted or a sorted T cell fraction (not recorded which). This chain uses TRBV5-1 with TRBJ2-1; 9 positions match TRBD1. The CDR3 is CASSPTGTGEQFF. The DNA of the CDR3 is TGCGCCAGCAGCCCAACCGGGACAGGGGAGCAGTTCTTC. The full variable domain, rest sourced from reference TRBV5-1 and TRBJ2-1, is KAGVTQTPRYLIKTRGQQVTLSCSPISGHRSVSWYQQTPGQGLQFLFEYFSETQRNKGNFPGRFSGRQFSNSRSEMNVSTLELGDSALYLCASSPTGTGEQFFGPGTRLTVL.